Below, one T cell receptor beta chain is given with its context. This sample is part of a study of control samples from healthy donors and cancer patients. Assay used: immunoSEQ multiplex PCR; TCRdb lists only in-frame clones, some missing. There are about 28,000 clones in the sample; roughly 91% occur only once, and approximately 12% lies in the top ten. The trim removed 4 bases at V and 0 bases at J, leaving 6 bases unmatched. Germline V lookup: CDR1 KGHSH, CDR2 LQKENI. The CDR3 length is 15 residues. The source of this sequence is a middle-aged man with lung cancer. The sequencing input was PBMCs. The rearrangement uses TRBV18 and TRBJ2-7, with 7 bases fitting TRBD2. The CDR3 here is CASSRGGVSSYEQYF. The DNA for the CDR3 is TGTGCCAGCTCACGGGGAGGGGTTAGCTCCTACGAGCAGTACTTC.